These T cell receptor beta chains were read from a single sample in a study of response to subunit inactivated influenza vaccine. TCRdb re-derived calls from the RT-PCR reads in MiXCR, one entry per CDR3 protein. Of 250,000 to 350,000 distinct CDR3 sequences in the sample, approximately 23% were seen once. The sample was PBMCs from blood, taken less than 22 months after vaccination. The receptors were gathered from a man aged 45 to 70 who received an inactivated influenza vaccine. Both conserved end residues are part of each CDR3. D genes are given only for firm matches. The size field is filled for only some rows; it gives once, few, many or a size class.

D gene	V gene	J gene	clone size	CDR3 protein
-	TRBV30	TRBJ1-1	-	CAWSVGGRGTEAFF
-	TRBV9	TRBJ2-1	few	CASSVDWYNEQFF
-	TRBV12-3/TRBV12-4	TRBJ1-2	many	CASSLQGGYGYTF
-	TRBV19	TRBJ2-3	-	CATQDRDTQYF
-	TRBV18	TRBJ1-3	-	CASSHLAAGGSGNTIYF
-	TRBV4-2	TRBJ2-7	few	CASSPGSAYEQYF
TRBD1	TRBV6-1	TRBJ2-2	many	CASLTGAANTGELFF
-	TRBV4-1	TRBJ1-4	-	CASSQRGGDEKLFF
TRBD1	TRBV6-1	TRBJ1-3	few	CASRLTGVSGNTIYF
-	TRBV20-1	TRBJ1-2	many	CSARAPARDYGYTF
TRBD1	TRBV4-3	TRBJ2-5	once	CASSRWTGRETQYF
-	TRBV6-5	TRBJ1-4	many	CASSSGSTTNEKLFF
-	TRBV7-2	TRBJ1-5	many	CASSLSGTSNQPQHF
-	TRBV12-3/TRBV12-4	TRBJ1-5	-	CASKGSNQPQHF
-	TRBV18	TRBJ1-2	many	CASSPVMNYGYTF
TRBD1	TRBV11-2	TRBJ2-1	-	CASSEGASSNNEQFF
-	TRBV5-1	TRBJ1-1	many	CASSLEVANTEAFF
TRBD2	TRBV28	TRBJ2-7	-	CASSPLSGGLGEQYF
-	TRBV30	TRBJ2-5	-	CAWSVERETQYF
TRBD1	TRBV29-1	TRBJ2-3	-	CSVRGQGTDTQYF
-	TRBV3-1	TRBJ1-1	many	CASSQDPRGGTEAFF
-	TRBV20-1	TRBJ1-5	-	CSAQRGSTEQPQHF
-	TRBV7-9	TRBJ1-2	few	CASSSEDGYTF
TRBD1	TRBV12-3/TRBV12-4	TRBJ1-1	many	CASSEQGFTEAFF
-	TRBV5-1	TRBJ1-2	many	CASREGQNYGYTF
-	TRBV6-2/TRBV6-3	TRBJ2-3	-	CASSLHGTQYF
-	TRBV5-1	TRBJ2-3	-	CASSLVLGGSTDTQYF
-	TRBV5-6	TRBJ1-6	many	CASSSDNSPLHF
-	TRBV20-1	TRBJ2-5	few	CSARDFYGSGETQYF
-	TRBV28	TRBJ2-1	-	CASRPMDSSYNEQFF
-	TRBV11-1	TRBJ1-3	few	CASSPEGPQSLSGNTIYF
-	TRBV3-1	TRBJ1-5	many	CASSHNSNQPQHF
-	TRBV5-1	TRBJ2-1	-	CASSRSDRTDNNEQFF
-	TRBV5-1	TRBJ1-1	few	CASSLENVYTEAFF
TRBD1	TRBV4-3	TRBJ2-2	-	CASSPDPDRGQSGELFF
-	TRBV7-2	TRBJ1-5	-	CASSSDQGQPQHF
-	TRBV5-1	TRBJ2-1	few	CASSLGKGEQFF
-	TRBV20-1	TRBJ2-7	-	CSARDWGTAVYEQYF
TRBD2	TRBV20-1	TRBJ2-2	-	CSAPGLAGAGELFF
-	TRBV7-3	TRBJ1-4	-	CASSPPAEIREKLFF
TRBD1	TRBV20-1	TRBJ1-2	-	CSATDRGHYGYTF
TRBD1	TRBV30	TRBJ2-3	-	CAWKRQGAKYADTQYF
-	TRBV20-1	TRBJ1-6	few	CSARSPNSPLHF
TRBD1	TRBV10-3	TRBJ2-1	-	CAISDPVGEGTGVLNEQFF
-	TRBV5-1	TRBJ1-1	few	CASSLTDGRSEAFF
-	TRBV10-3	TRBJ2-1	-	CAITAGNLGYNEQFF
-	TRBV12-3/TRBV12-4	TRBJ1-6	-	CASSSTIYSYNSPLHF
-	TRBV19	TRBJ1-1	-	CASSIAGGYGTEAFF
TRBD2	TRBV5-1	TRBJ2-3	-	CASSLGLAGADTQYF
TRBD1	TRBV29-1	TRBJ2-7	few	CSARDRASEQYF
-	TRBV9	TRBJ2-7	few	CASSVSPRSYEQYF
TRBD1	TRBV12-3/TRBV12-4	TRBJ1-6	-	CASSLETGGRSPLHF
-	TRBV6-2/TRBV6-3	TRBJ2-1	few	CASRQKPGEDFDNEQFF
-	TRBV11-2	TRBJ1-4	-	CASSLFGGQSTTNEKLFF
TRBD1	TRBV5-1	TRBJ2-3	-	CASRSTGTGVGDTQYF
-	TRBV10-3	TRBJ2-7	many	CAISESAYYEQYF
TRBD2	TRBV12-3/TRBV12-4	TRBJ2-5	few	CASSHLAVQETQYF
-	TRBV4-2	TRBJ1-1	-	CASSPGIEAFF
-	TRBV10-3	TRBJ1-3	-	CAILASSGNTIYF